This TCR beta chain is drawn from a study of response to subunit inactivated influenza vaccine. This clonotype appeared once. Its antigen remains unidentified. Study outcomes and limitations: Few new T cells, the authors suggested, are recruited by each seasonal influenza vaccination.

CDR1 is LGHNA and CDR2 is YSLEER in the germline V gene. The CDR3 extends over 17 amino acids. The trim removed 1 base at V and 6 bases at J, leaving 9 bases unmatched. TCRdb used MiXCR to reprocess the RT-PCR reads, holding one entry per CDR3 protein. The repertoire includes a few hundred thousand distinct CDR3 sequences, around a fifth of them detected once, and 10% sits in the top ten. The sequencing used PBMCs from blood, collected approximately 20 months after vaccination. This chain links TRBV4-3 with TRBJ2-1; 10 bases agree with TRBD2. The receptor was derived from a man aged 45 to 70 who received an inactivated influenza vaccine. The CDR3 region is CASSQGLAGALGNEQFF. CDR3 in DNA: TGCGCCAGCAGCCAAGGGCTAGCGGGAGCCCTAGGCAATGAGCAGTTCTTC.